This TCR beta chain was profiled in a study of T cell changes during pregnancy in multiple sclerosis. This clone appeared a few times. There are 14 residues in the CDR3. Germline lookup yields CDR1 LNHNV and CDR2 YYDKDF (reference sequence). Trimming stripped 5 bases from V and 6 bases from J, with 14 bases between. Only in-frame clones appear in the TCRdb table, and some are missing; sequencing was by immunoSEQ multiplex PCR. This repertoire shows approximately 50,000 clones, approximately 92% found once; its top ten account for approximately 0.61%. The source of this sequence is a female donor with multiple sclerosis, enrolled in a pregnancy study. Sequencing was performed on CD4+ T cells from peripheral blood mononuclear cells, taken in the third trimester of pregnancy. This chain connects TRBV15 to TRBJ2-1; D unresolved. Written as DNA, the CDR3 is TGTGCCACCAGCCTTCCTAGAGTCCTCAATGAGCAGTTCTTC. It codes for CATSLPRVLNEQFF.